This entry concerns a single TCR beta chain. It lacks a known antigen. No quality values exist for individual bases; no much larger clone is one base distant. The germline V gene (reference sequence) yields LNHDA for CDR1 and SQIVND for CDR2. V lost 3 bases and J lost 3 bases; the stretch between them is 11 bases long. Taken from cysteine to phenylalanine, the CDR3 has 15 residues. Here the CDR3 DNA is all that survives: 45 bases in frame from base 1. These data come from a study of blood T cell repertoires in COVID-19 (dated by TCRdb to the early 2020s). General notes on the study: The collaborator samples originated in the United States, Italy and Spain and spanned the acute and convalescent phases of COVID-19. The material from the prospective study consisted of cDNA or gDNA derived from T cells, B-cell-depleted T cells, or PBMCs. The repertoires were released in a freely available public database intended as a resource for research on the immune response to SARS-CoV-2. Sample metadata almost always included a de-identified subject ID, COVID-19 status, age in years and sex. HLA class I and class II types, where available, came from metadata supplied by the sample provider rather than from assay-based typing. The dataset comprised deeply sampled blood TCRbeta repertoires from subjects exposed to, actively infected with, or recovered from COVID-19. Samples were obtained from the ongoing ImmuneRACE study (first 160 participants) and from approximately 1,200 subjects provided by 6 global collaborators.

In the prospective study, participants were 18 to 89 years old, resided in fewer than 25 geographic areas of the United States, and were enrolled through a virtual design. To assign participants to cohorts, the prospective study relied on clinical history that participants themselves reported in a screening survey and a study questionnaire. Exposed participants had been in contact with someone with a PCR-confirmed or clinician-diagnosed COVID-19 case within 2 weeks of study entry. In the prospective study, whole blood, serum and a nasopharyngeal or oropharyngeal swab were collected from each participant by mobile phlebotomists. Prospective study participants could optionally give additional blood draws and questionnaires over a roughly 2-month period. Prospective study blood samples were shipped either frozen or at room temperature before DNA extraction. TCRbeta CDR3 regions were amplified from genomic DNA using the immunoSEQ Assay, a bias-controlled multiplex PCR. The study's processing was this. Within the assay, amplification of reference gene primers was used to estimate how many nucleated cells each sample contained. Sequence reads were collapsed and filtered to measure the absolute abundance of every unique TCRbeta CDR3 rearrangement. For each sample, productive Simpson clonality was calculated by taking the square root of Simpson's diversity index across productive rearrangements. Held by TCRdb, this immuneACCESS table contains in-frame sequences only and omits some clones. Under half of the omission traces to an unresolved V gene where checked; the cause of the rest is unknown. V and J calls and clone size follow that table, whereas D and trimming were derived from the DNA. The sample table contains approximately 250,000 clones; only one count was recorded for approximately 90% of them. Together, the top ten hold approximately 2.7% of the sample.

What the study reported, not specific to this receptor: The quantity of clinical and demographic metadata differed by source and by participant and was supplied without curation.

The V gene is TRBV19 and the J gene is TRBJ2-2; a tentative D match to TRBD1 spans 6 bases. The origin of this receptor is a man between 40 and 49 years old who had been exposed to COVID-19. The specimen sequenced was PBMCs or T cells enriched from blood (not recorded which). The DNA sequence follows: TGTGCCAGTAGTATGTTACAGGGAGACACCGGGGAGCTGTTTTTT. Its product reads: CASSMLQGDTGELFF.